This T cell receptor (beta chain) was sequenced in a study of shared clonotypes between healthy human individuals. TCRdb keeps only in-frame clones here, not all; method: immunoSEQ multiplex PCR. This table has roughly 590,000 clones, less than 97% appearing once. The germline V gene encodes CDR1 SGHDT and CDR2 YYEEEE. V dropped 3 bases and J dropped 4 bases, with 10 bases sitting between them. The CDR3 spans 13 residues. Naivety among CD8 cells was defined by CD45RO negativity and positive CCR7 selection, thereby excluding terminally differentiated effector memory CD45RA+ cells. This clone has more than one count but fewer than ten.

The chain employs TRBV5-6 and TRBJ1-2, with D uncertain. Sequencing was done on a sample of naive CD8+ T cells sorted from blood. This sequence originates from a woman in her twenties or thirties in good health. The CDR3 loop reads CASSSTEGYGYTF. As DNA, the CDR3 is TGTGCCAGCAGCTCGACGGAGGGCTATGGCTACACCTTC.